This T cell receptor beta chain is drawn from a study of stem cell transplantation in POMP-related autoinflammatory disease. The wider study: Through one year post-transplant, neutrophils and platelets were 100% of graft donor origin.

Germline-derived CDR1 and CDR2 are KGHDR and SFDVKD. The CDR3 has 15 amino acids. V lost 0 bases and J lost 3, with 9 bases in between. Clones were sequenced by immunoSEQ multiplex PCR, and TCRdb holds only the in-frame ones, with some missing. The sample records some 70,000 clones, under 95% being singletons. Points from the study as a whole: A trend toward lower repertoire diversity and greater clonality appeared in every analyzed T-cell subset of PRAID patients. Unique TRB V-J gene pairings were limited in number in patients with PRAID.

This clone was counted only a few times. Its matching antigen is unknown. In the same sample, other DNA sequences code for this CDR3. PRAID featured prominent immunodeficiency. The source was CD4+ T cells from PBMCs, collected after stem cell transplantation. The rearrangement joins TRBV24-1 to TRBJ2-3, with D perhaps TRBD1 (6 bases). The origin of this receptor is a human patient with POMP-related autoinflammation and immune dysregulation (PRAID). Some T cells may arise from the graft donor. The CDR3 DNA reads as TGTGCCACCAGTGATTTGAGGCAGGGGACAGATACGCAGTATTTT. This translates into CATSDLRQGTDTQYF.